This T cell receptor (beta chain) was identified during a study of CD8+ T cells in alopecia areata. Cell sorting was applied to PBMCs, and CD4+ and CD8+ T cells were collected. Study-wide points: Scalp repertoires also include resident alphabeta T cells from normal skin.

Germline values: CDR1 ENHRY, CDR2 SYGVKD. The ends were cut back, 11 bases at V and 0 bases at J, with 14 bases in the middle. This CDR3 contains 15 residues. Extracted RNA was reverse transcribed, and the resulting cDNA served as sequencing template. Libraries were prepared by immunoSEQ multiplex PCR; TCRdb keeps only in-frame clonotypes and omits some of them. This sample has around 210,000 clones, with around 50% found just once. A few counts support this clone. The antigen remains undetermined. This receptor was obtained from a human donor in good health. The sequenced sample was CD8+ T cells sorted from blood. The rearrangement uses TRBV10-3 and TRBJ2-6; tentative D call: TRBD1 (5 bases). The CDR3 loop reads CAVGAAPSGANVLTF. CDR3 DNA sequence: TGTGCCGTTGGGGCAGCACCCTCTGGGGCCAACGTCCTGACTTTC.